The clone carrying this T cell receptor beta chain came up a few times. Its antigen is unidentified. The sample is drawn from a study of T cells in Graves' hyperthyroidism and ophthalmopathy. Study in general: Any treatment followed the collection of peripheral blood at initial diagnosis. Study-level findings and limits: Most thyroid-expanded clonotypes above 0.001 were also found in blood.

J lost 6 bases, V lost 1 base, and 6 bases had no gene match. This CDR3 is 15 amino acids long. Germline assignment: CDR1 MGHDK and CDR2 SYGVNS. RNA transcripts were the template for amplifying TCR beta CDR3 regions. RT-PCR in the first round (using the HTBI primer set) targeted the TCR CDR3. TCRdb reanalysed the multiplex PCR reads using MiXCR and keeps one entry per CDR3 protein. The sample yields almost 600,000 distinct CDR3 sequences, approximately 14% seen once. The clonotype originates from a woman under 40 with Graves' hyperthyroidism that later progressed to Graves' ophthalmopathy. Specimen: blood. V usage is TRBV25-1 and J usage is TRBJ2-7; 10 bases match TRBD1. The CDR3 loop reads CASSEWGTGVAEQYF. The CDR3 DNA is TGTGCCAGCAGTGAATGGGGGACAGGGGTTGCCGAGCAGTACTTC.